These T cell receptor beta chains were read from a single sample in a study of cytomegalovirus exposure and HLA in healthy donors. Using immunoSEQ multiplex PCR, the repertoire was profiled, and TCRdb retains in-frame clones only, with some absent. The sample contains roughly 190,000 clones, 70% to 80% of which appear only once. Material for sequencing was PBMCs. These receptors originate from a woman aged 25 to 39 in good health and CMV-seropositive. Each CDR3 is given with its conserved first and last residue. The D gene is left open where the match is weak. A clone size is listed for some rows: how often the clone was seen (once, few, many), or a class if it is expanded.

clone_size	j_call	d_call	v_call	cdr3_nt	cdr3_aa
NA	TRBJ1-3	TRBD1	TRBV6-6	TGTGCCAGCAGTTACTCGGACAGGATGGCAAACACCATATATTTT	CASSYSDRMANTIYF
NA	TRBJ1-5	NA	TRBV7-2	TGTGCCAGTACCCCAGGGCCCAATCAGCCCCAGCATTTT	CASTPGPNQPQHF
NA	TRBJ2-2	TRBD1	TRBV4-2	TGTGCCAGCAGCCACTTAAAGGGAACCGACAGGGGCGGCGGGGAGCTGTTTTTT	CASSHLKGTDRGGGELFF
medium-sized	TRBJ2-1	TRBD2	TRBV4-3	TGCGCCAGCAGCCAGGGTAGGACTAGCGAATACAATGAGCAGTTCTTC	CASSQGRTSEYNEQFF
NA	TRBJ2-4	NA	TRBV11-2	TGTGCCAGCAGCTTAGATCGGGGTCCCAAAAACATTCAGTACTTC	CASSLDRGPKNIQYF
once	TRBJ2-6	TRBD2	TRBV28	TGTGCCAGCGGCGGGGGCTCTGGGGCCAACGTCCTGACTTTC	CASGGGSGANVLTF
NA	TRBJ2-7	TRBD1	TRBV7-9	TGTGCCAGCAGCCACACCGGGACAGGGTCACGCGAGCAGTACTTC	CASSHTGTGSREQYF
NA	TRBJ2-2	NA	TRBV11-2	TGTGCCAGCAGCTTAGTGGGTCAGGGCACCGGGGAGCTGTTTTTT	CASSLVGQGTGELFF
NA	TRBJ2-7	NA	TRBV30	TGTGCCTGGACCCTCCCACCCTACTACGAGCAGTACTTC	CAWTLPPYYEQYF
NA	TRBJ1-3	TRBD1	TRBV6-6	TGTGCCAGCGCTGGACAGGGATCTGGAAACACCATATATTTT	CASAGQGSGNTIYF
NA	TRBJ1-2	NA	TRBV30	TGTGCCTGGACCTGTCCCCGGAGTCCTCTCCCTGGCTACACCTTC	CAWTCPRSPLPGYTF
NA	TRBJ2-1	TRBD2	TRBV7-2	TGTGCCAGCAGTGGCGGGGGACACAATGAGCAGTTCTTC	CASSGGGHNEQFF
NA	TRBJ2-1	TRBD2	TRBV10-3	TGTGCCATCGGGTCGGTAGCGGGAGACAATGAGCAGTTCTTC	CAIGSVAGDNEQFF
NA	TRBJ2-7	TRBD2	TRBV6-5	TGTGCCAGCAGGCCGGGACTAGCGGGAGGGTACGAGCAGTACTTC	CASRPGLAGGYEQYF
NA	TRBJ2-3	NA	TRBV7-6	TGTGCCAGCAGCTCAACCTACGGACCGGGGGCAGATACGCAGTATTTT	CASSSTYGPGADTQYF
NA	TRBJ2-3	NA	TRBV18	TGTGCCAGCTCACCAGGGGCGTGGACGCAGTATTTT	CASSPGAWTQYF
few	TRBJ2-7	TRBD2	TRBV6-4	TGTGCCAGCAGTGTCTCTAGCGGGAGCGACGAGCAGTACTTC	CASSVSSGSDEQYF
NA	TRBJ2-2	TRBD1	TRBV23-1	TGCGCCAGCAGTCACGATAAACAGGACAGGGCCACCGGGGAGCTGTTTTTT	CASSHDKQDRATGELFF
NA	TRBJ1-4	NA	TRBV19	TGTGCCAGTCGAGGGGGTAGGGAAAAACTGTTTTTT	CASRGGREKLFF
NA	TRBJ2-1	NA	TRBV1	TGCACCAGCAGCCAAGACCCGGCCCCACTAGCGCGCTTCAATGAGCAGTTCTTC	CTSSQDPAPLARFNEQFF
few	TRBJ2-7	NA	TRBV15	TGTGCCACCAGCAGAGGTTCAATGGGCAACGAGCAGTACTTC	CATSRGSMGNEQYF
few	TRBJ2-7	TRBD2	TRBV4-3	TGCGCCAGCAGCCAAGATTTTTACATCGAGACTAGCGGGTACGAGCAGTACTTC	CASSQDFYIETSGYEQYF
NA	TRBJ1-4	NA	TRBV6-1	TGTGCCAGCGCGGGGTTCTCTAATGAAAAACTGTTTTTT	CASAGFSNEKLFF
few	TRBJ2-3	NA	TRBV7-3	TGTGCCAGCAGCTTATTTTCCGGGAACACAGATACGCAGTATTTT	CASSLFSGNTDTQYF
once	TRBJ2-1	NA	TRBV5-1	TGCGCCAGCAGCTTGGCCGCTCGGGGGAATGAGCAGTTCTTC	CASSLAARGNEQFF
NA	TRBJ2-7	NA	TRBV19	TGTGCCGACAGACAAATACAGTACTTC	CADRQIQYF
few	TRBJ2-2	NA	TRBV7-3	TGTGCCAGCAGCCCCCCAGGCATCGGGGAGCTGTTTTTT	CASSPPGIGELFF
NA	TRBJ2-3	TRBD2	TRBV29-1	TGCAGCGTTGTATTCGGGGGGGAATATACGCAGTATTTT	CSVVFGGEYTQYF
NA	TRBJ2-7	TRBD2	TRBV27	TGTGCCAGCAGTTTAACTAGCGGGTATCTCTACGAGCAGTACTTC	CASSLTSGYLYEQYF
NA	TRBJ2-7	TRBD2	TRBV4-2	TGTGCCAGCAGCCAAGGGTTAGCGGGGTCCTACGAGCAGTACTTC	CASSQGLAGSYEQYF
NA	TRBJ1-4	NA	TRBV5-4	TGTGCCAGCAGCTTGAACAGGGCCGGTCGGGAAAAACTGTTTTTT	CASSLNRAGREKLFF
few	TRBJ2-2	NA	TRBV4-3	TGCGCCAGCAGCCTCGGTCGGTACACCGGGGAGCTGTTTTTT	CASSLGRYTGELFF
NA	TRBJ2-2	NA	TRBV2	TGTGCCAGCAGAACAGGGTTCGGGGAGCTGTTTTTT	CASRTGFGELFF